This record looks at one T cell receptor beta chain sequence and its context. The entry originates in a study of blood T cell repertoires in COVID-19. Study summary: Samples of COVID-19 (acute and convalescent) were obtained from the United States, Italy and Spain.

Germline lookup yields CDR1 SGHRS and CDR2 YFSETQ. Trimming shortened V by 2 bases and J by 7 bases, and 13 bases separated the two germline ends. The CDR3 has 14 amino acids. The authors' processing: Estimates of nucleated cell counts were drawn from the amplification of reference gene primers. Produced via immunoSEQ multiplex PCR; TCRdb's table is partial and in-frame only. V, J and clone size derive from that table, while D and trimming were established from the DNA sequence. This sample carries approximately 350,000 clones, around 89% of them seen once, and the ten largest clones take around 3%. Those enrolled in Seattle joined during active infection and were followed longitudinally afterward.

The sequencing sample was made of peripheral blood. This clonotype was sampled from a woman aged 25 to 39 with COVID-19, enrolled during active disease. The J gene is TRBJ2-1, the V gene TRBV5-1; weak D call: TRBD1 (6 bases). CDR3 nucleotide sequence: TGCGCCAGCAGCTTTTTCCAGGGGCCGAATGAGCAGTTCTTC. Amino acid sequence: CASSFFQGPNEQFF.